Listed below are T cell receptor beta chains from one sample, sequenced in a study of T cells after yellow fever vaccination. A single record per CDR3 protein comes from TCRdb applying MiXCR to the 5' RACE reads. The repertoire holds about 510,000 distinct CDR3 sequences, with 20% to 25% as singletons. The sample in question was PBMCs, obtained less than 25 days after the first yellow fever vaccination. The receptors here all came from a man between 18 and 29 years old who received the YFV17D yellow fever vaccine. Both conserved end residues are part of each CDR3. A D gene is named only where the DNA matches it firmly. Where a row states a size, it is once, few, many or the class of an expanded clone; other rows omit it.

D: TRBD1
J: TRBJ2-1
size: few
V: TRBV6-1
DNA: TGTGCCAGCAGTGAACAGGGGGCCTACAATGAGCAGTTCTTC
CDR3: CASSEQGAYNEQFF

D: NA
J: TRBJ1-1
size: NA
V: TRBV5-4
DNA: TGTGCCAGCAGCTTGGACCAGTCAACTGAAGCTTTCTTT
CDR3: CASSLDQSTEAFF

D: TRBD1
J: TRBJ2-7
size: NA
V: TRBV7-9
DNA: TGTGCCAGCAGGATACAGGGGGCAGGTCGACACGAGCAGTACTTC
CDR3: CASRIQGAGRHEQYF

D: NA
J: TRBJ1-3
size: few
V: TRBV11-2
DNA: TGTGCCAGCAGCTTACTCCCCAGGAACTCTGGAAACACCATATATTTT
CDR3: CASSLLPRNSGNTIYF

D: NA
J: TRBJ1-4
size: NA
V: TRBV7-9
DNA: TGTGCCAGCAGCCCGTATCCAAGAGAAAAACTGTTTTTT
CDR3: CASSPYPREKLFF

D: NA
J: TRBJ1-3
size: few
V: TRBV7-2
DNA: TGTGCCAGCAGCTTAGATGATAGGGCTGGAAACACCATATATTTT
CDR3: CASSLDDRAGNTIYF

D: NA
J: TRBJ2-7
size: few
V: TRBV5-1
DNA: TGCGCCAGCAGCTTGGTGGTAGCAGAGGAGCAGTACTTC
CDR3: CASSLVVAEEQYF

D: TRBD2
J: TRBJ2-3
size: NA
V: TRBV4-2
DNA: TGTGCCAGCAGCCAGGCTCCGGGACTAGCTTCAGATACGCAGTATTTT
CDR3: CASSQAPGLASDTQYF

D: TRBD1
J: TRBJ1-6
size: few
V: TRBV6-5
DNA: TGTGCCAGCAGTTACTCCTTTACAGGGGGCATTTCACCCCTCCACTTT
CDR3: CASSYSFTGGISPLHF

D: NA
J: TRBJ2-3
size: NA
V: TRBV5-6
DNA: TGTGCCAGCAGCATACCTGCGACCCCAGATACGCAGTATTTT
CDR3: CASSIPATPDTQYF

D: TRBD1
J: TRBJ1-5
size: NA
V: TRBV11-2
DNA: TGTGCCAGCAGCTTAGAGGGGACAGGCAATCAGCCCCAGCATTTT
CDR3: CASSLEGTGNQPQHF

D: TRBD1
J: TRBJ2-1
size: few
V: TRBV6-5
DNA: TGTGCCAGCAGTTACTCCCAGGACAGGGTTATTAACAATGAGCAGTTCTTC
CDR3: CASSYSQDRVINNEQFF

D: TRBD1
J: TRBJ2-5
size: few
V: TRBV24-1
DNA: TGTGCCACCAGTGATTCCGACAGGGCCCTAATACCCCCGAGGGAGACCCAGTACTTC
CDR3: CATSDSDRALIPPRETQYF

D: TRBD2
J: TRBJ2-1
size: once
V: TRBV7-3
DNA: TGTGCCAGCAGCTCCGGACTAGCGGGGGCCGCTGAGCAGTTATTC
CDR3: CASSSGLAGAAEQLF

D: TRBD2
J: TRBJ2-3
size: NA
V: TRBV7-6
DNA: TGTGCCAGCAGCTTAAGCCCAGGACTAGCGGGGGGGGTGGATACGCAGTATTTT
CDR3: CASSLSPGLAGGVDTQYF

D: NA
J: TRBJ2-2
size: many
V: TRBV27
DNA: TGTGCCAGCAGCTTAGGGATCACCGGGGAGCTGTTTTTT
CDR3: CASSLGITGELFF

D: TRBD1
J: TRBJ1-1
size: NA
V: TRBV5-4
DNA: TGTGCCAGCAGCTTCCGGACAGGGACGGAACGGAAGAACACTGAAGCTTTCTTT
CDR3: CASSFRTGTERKNTEAFF

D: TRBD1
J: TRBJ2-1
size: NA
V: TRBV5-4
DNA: TGTGCCAGCAGCCAAAAGTGGACAGGGTCGAGCAATGAGCAGTTCTTC
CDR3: CASSQKWTGSSNEQFF

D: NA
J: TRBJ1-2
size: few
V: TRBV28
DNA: TGTGCCAGCAGATCCCCCCCAGGGGATGGCTACACCTTC
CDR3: CASRSPPGDGYTF

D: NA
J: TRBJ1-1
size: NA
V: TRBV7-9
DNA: TGTGCCAGCAGCTTATCAGCTGACACTGAAGCTTTCTTT
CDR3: CASSLSADTEAFF

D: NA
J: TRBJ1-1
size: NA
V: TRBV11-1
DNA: TGTGCCACCTCCCGGGGCGGCGCTGAAGCTTTCTTT
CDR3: CATSRGGAEAFF

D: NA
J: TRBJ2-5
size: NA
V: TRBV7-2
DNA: TGTGCCAGCAGCTTACGGTCGCGGGCGGAGACCCAGTACTTC
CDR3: CASSLRSRAETQYF

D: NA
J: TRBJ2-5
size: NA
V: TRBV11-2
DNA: TGTGCCAGCAGCGTAGGGACCAGCGAGACCCAGTACTTC
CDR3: CASSVGTSETQYF

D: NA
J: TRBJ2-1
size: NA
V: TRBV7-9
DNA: TGTGCCAGCAGCTCCTTCTTCAGGGAAGGTGAGCAGTTCTTC
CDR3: CASSSFFREGEQFF

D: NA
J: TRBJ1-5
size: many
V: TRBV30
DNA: TGTGCCTGGAGTGTAACCGGGAATCAGCCCCAGCATTTT
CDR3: CAWSVTGNQPQHF

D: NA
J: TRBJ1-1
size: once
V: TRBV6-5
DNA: TGTGCCAGCAGTTACCCGGGGACAAGGGCCGGCAGCACTGAAGCTTTCTTT
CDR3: CASSYPGTRAGSTEAFF

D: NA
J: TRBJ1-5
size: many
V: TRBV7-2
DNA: TGTGCCAGCAGCTATAGCAATCAGCCCCAGCATTTT
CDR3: CASSYSNQPQHF

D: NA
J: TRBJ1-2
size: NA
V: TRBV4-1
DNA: TGCGCCAGCAGCCAAGATATGAGAAGACAGTGGACGACCTTC
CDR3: CASSQDMRRQWTTF

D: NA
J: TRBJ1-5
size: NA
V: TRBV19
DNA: TGTGCCAGTAGGAGGGGTGGGGGCACTCTTTATAGCAATCAGCCCCAGCATTTT
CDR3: CASRRGGGTLYSNQPQHF

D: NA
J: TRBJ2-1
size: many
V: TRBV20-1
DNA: TGCAGTGCGAAGGGGGGGCTTTACAATGAGCAGTTCTTC
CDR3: CSAKGGLYNEQFF

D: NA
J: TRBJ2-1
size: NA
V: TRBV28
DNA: TGTGCCAGCAGTACCCCGGAAAGGCTACTTTTAATTCGCTTC
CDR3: CASSTPERLLLIRF